This is a list of T cell receptor beta chains from one sample in a study of CD8+ T cells in alopecia areata. The data were produced by immunoSEQ multiplex PCR, yet TCRdb's version contains in-frame clones alone and is incomplete. Of some 170,000 clones in the sample, about 63% were seen once. The sequenced sample was CD4+ T cells sorted from blood, obtained at week 0. The source of these receptors is a human donor with alopecia areata. The CDR3 runs from the conserved cysteine through the conserved F or W. Each record gives: D gene, V gene, J gene, CDR3 length, clone size, CDR3 protein. D genes are given only for firm matches. For some rows the clone size is stated as once, few or many, or as a class when expanded; others skip it.

>TRBD2|TRBV25-1|TRBJ2-2|17|few
CASSEPTSGTNTGELFF
>-|TRBV4-3|TRBJ1-2|14|-
CASSQDKVGYGYTF
>-|TRBV7-2|TRBJ2-7|14|few
CASSSYEQGYEQYF
>-|TRBV11-2|TRBJ2-3|14|few
CASSLYRDRDTQYF
>-|TRBV27|TRBJ2-7|14|-
CASSIAPRQYEQYF
>TRBD1|TRBV15|TRBJ2-7|15|-
CATSRTWDRVYEQYF
>-|TRBV7-2|TRBJ2-3|12|medium-sized
CASSLDGPRRYF
>-|TRBV9|TRBJ1-5|14|-
CASSVEGGSQPQHF
>-|TRBV5-5|TRBJ2-7|11|-
CIDPTHYEQYF
>-|TRBV7-3|TRBJ2-3|13|few
CASSPRGPDTQYF
>-|TRBV7-2|TRBJ2-3|12|-
CASSVVTDTQYF
>-|TRBV7-2|TRBJ1-5|14|-
CASSTRQGNQPQHF
>TRBD1|TRBV9|TRBJ1-6|14|few
CASSGQGTNSPLHF
>TRBD2|TRBV7-2|TRBJ2-3|15|-
CASSFSAGGPDTQYF
>-|TRBV5-1|TRBJ1-2|13|-
CASSLVQGDGYTF
>TRBD1|TRBV30|TRBJ1-1|14|few
CAWTEGARPAEAFF
>-|TRBV6-4|TRBJ1-1|13|-
CASSKEAGTEAFF
>-|TRBV5-1|TRBJ1-2|14|-
CASCPGSRGYGYTF
>TRBD1|TRBV2|TRBJ2-1|15|-
CASSVLGQGYNEQFF
>TRBD2|TRBV29-1|TRBJ2-5|14|few
CSVGPTQGGETQYF
>-|TRBV7-2|TRBJ2-6|14|-
CASSLDGGANVLTF
>-|TRBV29-1|TRBJ1-1|13|few
CSAKPTGNTEAFF
>TRBD1|TRBV6-1|TRBJ1-5|15|-
CASRRQGARGQPQHF
>-|TRBV30|TRBJ2-7|12|-
CAWRAEAYEQYF
>-|TRBV29-1|TRBJ2-1|14|many
CSTRGTGSYNEQFF
>TRBD2|TRBV19|TRBJ2-3|16|few
CASSIRERGITDTQYF
>TRBD1|TRBV29-1|TRBJ2-7|13|-
CSVRQGSEHEQYF
>TRBD1|TRBV6-5|TRBJ1-2|13|few
CASSYDRGLGYTF
>TRBD1|TRBV29-1|TRBJ1-2|13|-
CSVPWDRAYGYTF
>-|TRBV30|TRBJ1-4|14|few
CAWSRDAGGEKLFF
>-|TRBV28|TRBJ1-2|12|-
CASRFVRSGYTF
>-|TRBV14|TRBJ1-1|16|few
CASSQDHGVIYTEAFF
>-|TRBV2|TRBJ1-6|14|-
CASSPTRDSRPSHF
>TRBD1|TRBV10-3|TRBJ2-4|14|-
CAVASRGSENIQYF
>TRBD1|TRBV2|TRBJ2-6|15|few
CASSPTGADANVLTF
>TRBD1|TRBV30|TRBJ1-5|15|-
CAWSVGDRANQPQHF
>-|TRBV5-1|TRBJ2-3|12|-
CASSTGTDTQYF
>-|TRBV5-6|TRBJ2-3|11|-
CASSSDDTQYF
>-|TRBV29-1|TRBJ2-1|11|-
CSVKTGYEQFF
>TRBD1|TRBV15|TRBJ1-2|14|-
CATSRQGDSYGYTF
>TRBD1|TRBV2|TRBJ1-6|16|-
CASSLMDRGKGSPLHF
>-|TRBV6-1|TRBJ1-2|12|-
CAYGTFSYGYTF
>-|TRBV29-1|TRBJ2-3|13|-
CSVALGHTDTQYF
>TRBD1|TRBV7-7|TRBJ2-3|15|-
CASSLGTGGADTQYF
>-|TRBV2|TRBJ2-1|12|-
CASSGVGVGAVF